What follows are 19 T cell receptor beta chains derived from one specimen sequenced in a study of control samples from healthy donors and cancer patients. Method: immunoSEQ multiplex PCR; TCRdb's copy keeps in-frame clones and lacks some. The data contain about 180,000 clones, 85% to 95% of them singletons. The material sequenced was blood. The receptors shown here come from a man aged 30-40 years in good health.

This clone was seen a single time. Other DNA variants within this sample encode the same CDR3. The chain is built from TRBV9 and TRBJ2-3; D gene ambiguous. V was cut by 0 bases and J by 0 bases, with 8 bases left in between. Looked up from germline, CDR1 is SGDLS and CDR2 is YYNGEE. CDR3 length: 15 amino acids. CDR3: CASSVGATSTDTQYF. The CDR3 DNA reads TGTGCCAGCAGCGTAGGAGCGACTAGCACAGATACGCAGTATTTT.

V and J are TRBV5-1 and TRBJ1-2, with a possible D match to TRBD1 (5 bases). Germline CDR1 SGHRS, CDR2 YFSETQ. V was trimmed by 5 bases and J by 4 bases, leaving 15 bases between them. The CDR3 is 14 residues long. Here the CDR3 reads CASRGGTEGYGYTF. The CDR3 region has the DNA TGCGCCAGCAGGGGTGGGACGGAGGGCTATGGCTACACCTTC.

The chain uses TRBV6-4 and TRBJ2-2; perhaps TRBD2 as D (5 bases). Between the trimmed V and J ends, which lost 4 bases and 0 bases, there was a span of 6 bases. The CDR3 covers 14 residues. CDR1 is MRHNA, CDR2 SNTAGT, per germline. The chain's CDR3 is CASSGEPNTGELFF. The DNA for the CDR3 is TGTGCCAGCAGTGGGGAGCCGAACACCGGGGAGCTGTTTTTT.

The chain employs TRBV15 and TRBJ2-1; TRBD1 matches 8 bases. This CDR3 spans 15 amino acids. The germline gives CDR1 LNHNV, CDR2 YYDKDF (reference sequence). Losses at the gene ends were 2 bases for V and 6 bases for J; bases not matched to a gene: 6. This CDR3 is CATSRLLTGANEQFF. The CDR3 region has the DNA TGTGCCACCAGCAGATTACTGACAGGGGCCAATGAGCAGTTCTTC.

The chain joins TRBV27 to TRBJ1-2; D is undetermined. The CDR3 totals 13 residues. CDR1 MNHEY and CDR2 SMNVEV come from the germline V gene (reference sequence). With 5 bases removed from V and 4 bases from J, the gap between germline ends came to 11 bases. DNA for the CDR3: TGTGCCAGCAGTCCCGTGGCAGTCTATGGCTACACCTTC. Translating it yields CASSPVAVYGYTF.

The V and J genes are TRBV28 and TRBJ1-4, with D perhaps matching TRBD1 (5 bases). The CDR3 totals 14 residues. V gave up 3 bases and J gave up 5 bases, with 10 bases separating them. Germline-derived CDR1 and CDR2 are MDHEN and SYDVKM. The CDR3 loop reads CASSFRDWNEKLFF. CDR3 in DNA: TGTGCCAGCAGTTTCCGGGACTGGAATGAAAAACTGTTTTTT.

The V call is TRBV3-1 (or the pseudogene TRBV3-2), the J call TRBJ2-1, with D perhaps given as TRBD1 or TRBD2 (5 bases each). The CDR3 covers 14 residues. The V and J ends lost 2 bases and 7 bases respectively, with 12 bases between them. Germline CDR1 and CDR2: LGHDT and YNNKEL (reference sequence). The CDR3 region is CASSQPGTTNEQFF. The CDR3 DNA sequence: TGTGCCAGCAGCCAACCGGGGACGACGAATGAGCAGTTCTTC.

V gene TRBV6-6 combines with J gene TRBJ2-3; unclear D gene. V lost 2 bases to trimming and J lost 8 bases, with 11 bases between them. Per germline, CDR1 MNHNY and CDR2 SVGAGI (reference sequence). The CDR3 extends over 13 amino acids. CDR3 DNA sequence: TGTGCCAGCAGTTACCCCGCCGTAGGTACGCAGTATTTT. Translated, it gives CASSYPAVGTQYF.

CDR3 region: CASSILNEQFF. CDR3 in DNA: TGTGCCAGTAGTATTCTCAATGAGCAGTTCTTC. This chain connects TRBV19 to TRBJ2-1, with D unclear. This CDR3 region has 11 residues. V lost 3 bases to trimming and J lost 6 bases, with 3 bases between them. Per germline, CDR1 LNHDA and CDR2 SQIVND (reference sequence).

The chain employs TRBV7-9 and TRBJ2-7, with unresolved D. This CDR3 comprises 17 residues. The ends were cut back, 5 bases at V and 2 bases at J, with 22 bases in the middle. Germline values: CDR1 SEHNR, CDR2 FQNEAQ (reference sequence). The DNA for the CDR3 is TGTGCCAGCAGCGCTGAAAATAACCTATTCCCAGCCTACGAGCAGTACTTC. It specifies CASSAENNLFPAYEQYF. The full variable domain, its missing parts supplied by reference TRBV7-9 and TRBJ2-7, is DTGVSQNPRHKITKRGQNVTFRCDPISEHNRLYWYRQTLGQGPEFLTYFQNEAQLEKSRLLSDRFSAERPKGSFSTLEIQRTEQGDSAMYLCASSAENNLFPAYEQYFGPGTRLTVT.

CDR3 nucleotides: TGTGCCAGCAGTCGAACTGGGACAGGAGCTAATGAAAAACTGTTTTTT. This sequence encodes CASSRTGTGANEKLFF. The rearrangement joins TRBV7-9 to TRBJ1-4; TRBD1 aligns across 8 bases. CDR3 length: 16 residues. The germline CDR1 and CDR2 sequences are SEHNR and FQNEAQ (reference sequence). V shed 6 bases and J 3 bases; nucleotides not matched to a gene: 9.

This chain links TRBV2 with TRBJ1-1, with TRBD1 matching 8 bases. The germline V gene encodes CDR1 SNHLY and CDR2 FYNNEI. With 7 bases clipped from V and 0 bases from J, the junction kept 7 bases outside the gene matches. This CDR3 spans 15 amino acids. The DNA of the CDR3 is TGTGCCAGCATCGGACAGGGAGCGATGAACACTGAAGCTTTCTTT. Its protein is CASIGQGAMNTEAFF.

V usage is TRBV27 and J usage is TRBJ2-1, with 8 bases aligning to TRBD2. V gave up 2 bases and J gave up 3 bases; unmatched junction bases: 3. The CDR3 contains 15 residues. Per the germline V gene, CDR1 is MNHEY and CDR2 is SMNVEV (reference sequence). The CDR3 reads CASSLRTSRYNEQFF. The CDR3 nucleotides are TGTGCCAGCAGTTTAAGGACTAGCCGCTACAATGAGCAGTTCTTC.

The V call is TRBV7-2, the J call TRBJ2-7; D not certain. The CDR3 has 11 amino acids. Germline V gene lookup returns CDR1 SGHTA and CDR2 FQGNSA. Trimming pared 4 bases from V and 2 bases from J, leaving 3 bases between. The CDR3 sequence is CASSSTYEQYF. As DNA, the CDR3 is TGTGCCAGCAGCTCCACCTACGAGCAGTACTTC.

This CDR3 is CASSNGRMNTEAFF. The CDR3 DNA is TGTGCCAGTTCCAACGGGCGGATGAACACTGAAGCTTTCTTT. The gene calls are TRBV19 and TRBJ1-1; D ambiguous. The CDR3 has 14 amino acids. The germline V gene encodes CDR1 LNHDA and CDR2 SQIVND (reference sequence). V lost 8 bases to trimming and J lost 0 bases, with 13 bases between them.

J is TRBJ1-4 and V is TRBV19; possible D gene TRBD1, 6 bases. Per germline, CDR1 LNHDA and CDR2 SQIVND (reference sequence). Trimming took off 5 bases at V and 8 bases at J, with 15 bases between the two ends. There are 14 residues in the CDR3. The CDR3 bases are TGTGCCAGTAGTTCTGGGGGGCGAGAAGAAAAACTGTTTTTT. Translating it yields CASSSGGREEKLFF. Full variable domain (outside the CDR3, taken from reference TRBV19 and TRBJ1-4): DGGITQSPKYLFRKEGQNVTLSCEQNLNHDAMYWYRQDPGQGLRLIYYSQIVNDFQKGDIAEGYSVSREKKESFPLTVTSAQKNPTAFYLCASSSGGREEKLFFGSGTQLSVL.

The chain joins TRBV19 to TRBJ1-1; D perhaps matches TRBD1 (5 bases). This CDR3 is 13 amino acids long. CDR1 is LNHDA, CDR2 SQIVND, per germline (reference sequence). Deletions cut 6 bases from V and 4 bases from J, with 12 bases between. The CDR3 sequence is CASRPGGGTEAFF. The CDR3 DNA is TGTGCCAGTAGGCCGGGGGGGGGCACTGAAGCTTTCTTT.

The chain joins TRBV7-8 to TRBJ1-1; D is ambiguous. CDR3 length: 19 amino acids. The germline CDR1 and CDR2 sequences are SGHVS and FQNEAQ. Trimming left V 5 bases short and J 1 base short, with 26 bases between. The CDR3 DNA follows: TGTGCCAGCAGCGCCGGACCACTAGGGCTGGCCGAAGAGAACACTGAAGCTTTCTTT. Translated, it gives CASSAGPLGLAEENTEAFF.

The CDR3 DNA sequence: TGTGCCAGCAGCTTAAGGGGACAGGGGGCTGGGGCCAACGTCCTGACTTTC. Its protein is CASSLRGQGAGANVLTF. The V call is TRBV7-2, the J call TRBJ2-6, with TRBD1 matching 11 bases. Unmatched junction bases numbered 2, after V lost 2 bases and J lost 2 bases. This CDR3 is built from 17 residues. Germline loops: CDR1 SGHTA, CDR2 FQGNSA.